This T cell receptor (beta chain) emerged from a study of CD8 T cells in ankylosing spondylitis. General study results and limits: Earlier reports found some motif variants in synovial fluid and blood in reactive arthritis. About eight highly homologous variants made up a TCR beta motif that seemed to typify ankylosing spondylitis blood.

This clonotype was counted many times. Its antigen is undetermined. Libraries of TCR beta came from quantitative 5'-RACE with molecular barcodes. In TCRdb, the 5' RACE reads were re-called with MiXCR into one record per CDR3 protein. Here the sample spans 500,000 to 550,000 distinct CDR3 sequences, approximately 11% being singletons. The receptor was isolated from a male donor with ankylosing spondylitis. Source material: blood, either unsorted or a sorted T cell fraction (not recorded which).

CDR3 DNA sequence: TGTGCCAGCAGTCCGACTAGCGGGAGTGCATACAATGAGCAGTTCTTC. Its translation is CASSPTSGSAYNEQFF. V is TRBV12-3 or TRBV12-4 and J is TRBJ2-1, with TRBD2 identical over 12 bases. The V and J ends lost 5 bases and 4 bases, in that order; junction bases with no gene match: 6. The CDR3 loop spans 16 amino acids.